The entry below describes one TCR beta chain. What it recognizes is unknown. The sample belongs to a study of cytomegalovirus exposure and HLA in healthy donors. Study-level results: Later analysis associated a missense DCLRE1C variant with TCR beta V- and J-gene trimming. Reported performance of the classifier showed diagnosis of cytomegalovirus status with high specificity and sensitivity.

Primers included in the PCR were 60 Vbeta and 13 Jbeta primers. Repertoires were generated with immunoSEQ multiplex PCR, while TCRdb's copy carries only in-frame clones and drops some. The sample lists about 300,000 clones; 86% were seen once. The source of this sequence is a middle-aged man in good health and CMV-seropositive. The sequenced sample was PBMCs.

In nucleotides, the CDR3 is TGTGCCAATGGACAGCCGGTTGGCTATGGCTACACCTTC. This gives the protein CANGQPVGYGYTF. The genes are TRBV7-9 and TRBJ1-2; tentatively, D is TRBD1 (6 bases). The CDR3 covers 13 residues. Germline loops: CDR1 SEHNR, CDR2 FQNEAQ (reference sequence). V lost 10 bases to trimming and J lost 4 bases, with 16 bases between them.